A selection of T cell receptor beta chains follows, all from one sample in a study of cytomegalovirus exposure and HLA in healthy donors. Clones were read by immunoSEQ multiplex PCR, and TCRdb kept only the in-frame ones, dropping some. Among under 250,000 clones listed, more than 70% were seen once. The source material was PBMCs. Every receptor here comes from a boy between 10 and 17 years old in good health and CMV-seronegative. Each CDR3 is given with its conserved first and last residue. Fields, in order: D gene, J gene, V gene, clone size, CDR3 DNA, CDR3 protein. A D gene is named only where the DNA matches it firmly. Clone size, where shown, is once, few, many, or a class for clones that have expanded.

d_gene: TRBD1
j_gene: TRBJ2-2
v_gene: TRBV6-6
abundance: few
CDR3nt: TGTGCCAGCAGTGACAGGGGCACCGGGGAGCTGTTTTTT
CDR3aa: CASSDRGTGELFF

d_gene: TRBD1
j_gene: TRBJ2-2
v_gene: TRBV19
abundance: few
CDR3nt: TGTGCCAGTAGTCCTGGACAGGGCAGGACCGGGGAGCTGTTTTTT
CDR3aa: CASSPGQGRTGELFF

d_gene: TRBD1
j_gene: TRBJ1-2
v_gene: TRBV16
abundance: NA
CDR3nt: TGTGCCAGCAGCCGGGACAGAGGACAGGGGAACTATGGCTACACCTTC
CDR3aa: CASSRDRGQGNYGYTF

d_gene: TRBD2
j_gene: TRBJ2-7
v_gene: TRBV5-1
abundance: NA
CDR3nt: TGCGCCAGCAGCTTGTTATGGACTAGCGGTTACGAGCAGTACTTC
CDR3aa: CASSLLWTSGYEQYF

d_gene: NA
j_gene: TRBJ2-3
v_gene: TRBV11-3
abundance: NA
CDR3nt: TGTGCCAGCAGCCAAGGGGGGGGAGGTACAGATACGCAGTATTTT
CDR3aa: CASSQGGGGTDTQYF

d_gene: TRBD1
j_gene: TRBJ1-4
v_gene: TRBV6-1
abundance: once
CDR3nt: TGTGCCAGCAGTGCATTAACCTACAGGGGACCTAATGAAAAACTGTTTTTT
CDR3aa: CASSALTYRGPNEKLFF

d_gene: TRBD2
j_gene: TRBJ2-1
v_gene: TRBV5-1
abundance: NA
CDR3nt: TGCGCCAGCAGCTTGGTAAGCGGGAGTTACAATGAGCAGTTCTTC
CDR3aa: CASSLVSGSYNEQFF

d_gene: NA
j_gene: TRBJ2-6
v_gene: TRBV6-6
abundance: once
CDR3nt: TGTGCCAGCAGTTACTCGGGCCAGTCCAACGTCCTGACTTTC
CDR3aa: CASSYSGQSNVLTF

d_gene: TRBD2
j_gene: TRBJ2-1
v_gene: TRBV5-4
abundance: NA
CDR3nt: TGTGCCAGCAGCTTCAAGGGACTAGTCCTTTACAATGAGCAGTTCTTC
CDR3aa: CASSFKGLVLYNEQFF

d_gene: NA
j_gene: TRBJ2-5
v_gene: TRBV7-9
abundance: NA
CDR3nt: TGTGCCAGCAGCTTAGCGCTAAATCTCAGGCAAGAGACCCAGTACTTC
CDR3aa: CASSLALNLRQETQYF

d_gene: TRBD1
j_gene: TRBJ1-2
v_gene: TRBV9
abundance: few
CDR3nt: TGTGCCAGCAGCCTCTCAAGGGACAGCCTAAACTATGGCTACACCTTC
CDR3aa: CASSLSRDSLNYGYTF

d_gene: NA
j_gene: TRBJ2-3
v_gene: TRBV30
abundance: NA
CDR3nt: TGTGCCTGGAGGATAATCGGTACGCAGTATTTT
CDR3aa: CAWRIIGTQYF

d_gene: NA
j_gene: TRBJ1-5
v_gene: TRBV28
abundance: NA
CDR3nt: TGTGCCAGCAGTTCACCGGCGGGCCAGCCCCAGCATTTT
CDR3aa: CASSSPAGQPQHF

d_gene: TRBD2
j_gene: TRBJ2-1
v_gene: TRBV29-1
abundance: NA
CDR3nt: TGCAGCGGTATAGCGGGAGCCTACAATGAGCAGTTCTTC
CDR3aa: CSGIAGAYNEQFF

d_gene: TRBD1
j_gene: TRBJ1-5
v_gene: TRBV19
abundance: NA
CDR3nt: TGTGCCACAGCCCGGGACAGGGGTAATCAGCCCCAGCATTTT
CDR3aa: CATARDRGNQPQHF

d_gene: TRBD2
j_gene: TRBJ2-5
v_gene: TRBV30
abundance: NA
CDR3nt: TGTGCCTGGGGACTAGCGGGAGTTTCTTCACAAGAGACCCAGTACTTC
CDR3aa: CAWGLAGVSSQETQYF

d_gene: NA
j_gene: TRBJ2-2
v_gene: TRBV15
abundance: NA
CDR3nt: TGTGCCACCAGGGGAGTGGACGGGTCCACCGGGGAGCTGTTTTTT
CDR3aa: CATRGVDGSTGELFF

d_gene: TRBD2
j_gene: TRBJ2-1
v_gene: TRBV4-1
abundance: once
CDR3nt: TGCGCCAGCAGCCAATATCGGGGGGGCTTGTCGGAGCAGTTCTTC
CDR3aa: CASSQYRGGLSEQFF

d_gene: TRBD1
j_gene: TRBJ2-2
v_gene: TRBV7-9
abundance: NA
CDR3nt: TGTGCCAGCAGCTTAAGGACAGGGAACAAAGCCGGGGAGCTGTTTTTT
CDR3aa: CASSLRTGNKAGELFF

d_gene: NA
j_gene: TRBJ1-5
v_gene: TRBV10-3
abundance: few
CDR3nt: TGTGCCATCAGTGCCCTACCTCCAGGGCCCAATCAGCCCCAGCATTTT
CDR3aa: CAISALPPGPNQPQHF

d_gene: TRBD2
j_gene: TRBJ2-7
v_gene: TRBV2
abundance: NA
CDR3nt: TGTGCCAGCAGTGACGGGCGGGGGGGCTACGAGCAGTACTTC
CDR3aa: CASSDGRGGYEQYF

d_gene: TRBD2
j_gene: TRBJ2-1
v_gene: TRBV6-5
abundance: NA
CDR3nt: TGTGCCAGCAGCAACCGGGGGACTAGTATCGATGAGCAGTTCTTC
CDR3aa: CASSNRGTSIDEQFF

d_gene: TRBD2
j_gene: TRBJ2-5
v_gene: TRBV5-4
abundance: NA
CDR3nt: TGTGCCAGCAGCTTGGCCCTAGCGGGGATGGAGACCCAGTACTTC
CDR3aa: CASSLALAGMETQYF

d_gene: NA
j_gene: TRBJ1-1
v_gene: TRBV5-6
abundance: NA
CDR3nt: TGTGCCAGCAGCTTGGTAAGGGAGCGGTGGAACACTGAAGCTTTCTTT
CDR3aa: CASSLVRERWNTEAFF

d_gene: TRBD1
j_gene: TRBJ1-1
v_gene: TRBV5-1
abundance: NA
CDR3nt: TGCGCCAGCAGCTCCCTGACAGGGATTGTCACTGAAGCTTTCTTT
CDR3aa: CASSSLTGIVTEAFF

d_gene: NA
j_gene: TRBJ1-3
v_gene: TRBV7-9
abundance: NA
CDR3nt: TGTGCCAGCAGCCCCCGGGCGGGGAGCTCAAGGGACACCATATATTTT
CDR3aa: CASSPRAGSSRDTIYF

d_gene: NA
j_gene: TRBJ1-2
v_gene: TRBV19
abundance: NA
CDR3nt: TGTGCCAGTAGTATAGAGTCGCAGGAAGGCGGCTACACCTTC
CDR3aa: CASSIESQEGGYTF

d_gene: NA
j_gene: TRBJ2-3
v_gene: TRBV19
abundance: NA
CDR3nt: TGTGCCAGTAGTATACAGGTTGCACAAGATACGCAGTATTTT
CDR3aa: CASSIQVAQDTQYF

d_gene: TRBD1
j_gene: TRBJ2-1
v_gene: TRBV5-4
abundance: NA
CDR3nt: TGTGCCAGCAGCTCGGACAGGGCAGCCTACAATGAGCAGTTCTTC
CDR3aa: CASSSDRAAYNEQFF

d_gene: NA
j_gene: TRBJ2-7
v_gene: TRBV11-3
abundance: NA
CDR3nt: TGTGCCAGCAGCTTAGGCAGGTTAACCTACGAGCAGTACTTC
CDR3aa: CASSLGRLTYEQYF

d_gene: NA
j_gene: TRBJ1-5
v_gene: TRBV10-3
abundance: NA
CDR3nt: TGTGCCATCAGTGCAGATTTTAATCTCAATCAGCCCCAGCATTTT
CDR3aa: CAISADFNLNQPQHF

d_gene: NA
j_gene: TRBJ2-7
v_gene: TRBV21-1
abundance: NA
CDR3nt: TGTGCCAGCAGCTACCTAGGACTGGCCGGCTCCTACGAGCAGTACTTC
CDR3aa: CASSYLGLAGSYEQYF

d_gene: TRBD1
j_gene: TRBJ1-5
v_gene: TRBV10-3
abundance: once
CDR3nt: TGTGCCATCAGTTCCGACAGGGTAGGGGGGCCCCAGCATTTT
CDR3aa: CAISSDRVGGPQHF

d_gene: TRBD1
j_gene: TRBJ1-2
v_gene: TRBV4-1
abundance: NA
CDR3nt: TGCGCCAGCAGCCAGCCGAGACAGGGATCCTATGGCTACACCTTC
CDR3aa: CASSQPRQGSYGYTF

d_gene: NA
j_gene: TRBJ1-6
v_gene: TRBV5-1
abundance: few
CDR3nt: TGCGCCAGCAGCTTTGCAGGGCTTGATTCACCCCTCCACTTT
CDR3aa: CASSFAGLDSPLHF

d_gene: TRBD1
j_gene: TRBJ2-7
v_gene: TRBV4-2
abundance: NA
CDR3nt: TGTGCCAGCAGCCGACAAAGACAGGGGTCCTACGAGCAGTACTTC
CDR3aa: CASSRQRQGSYEQYF

d_gene: NA
j_gene: TRBJ1-5
v_gene: TRBV2
abundance: NA
CDR3nt: TGTGCCAGCAGTGGCGGGAATCAGCCCCAGCATTTT
CDR3aa: CASSGGNQPQHF

d_gene: NA
j_gene: TRBJ1-5
v_gene: TRBV19
abundance: once
CDR3nt: TGTGCCAGTAGTATCGGTCCTCTGTCAGGATTGGGTCAGCCCCAGCATTTT
CDR3aa: CASSIGPLSGLGQPQHF

d_gene: TRBD1
j_gene: TRBJ2-5
v_gene: TRBV5-5
abundance: NA
CDR3nt: TGTGCCAGCAGCTTGTTGGCTACGACAGGGAACCAAGAGACCCAGTACTTC
CDR3aa: CASSLLATTGNQETQYF

d_gene: NA
j_gene: TRBJ1-1
v_gene: TRBV7-6
abundance: few
CDR3nt: TGTGCCAGCAGCTCCCGCGGCACGGGTATGGCTGAAGCTTTCTTT
CDR3aa: CASSSRGTGMAEAFF

d_gene: TRBD2
j_gene: TRBJ2-7
v_gene: TRBV2
abundance: NA
CDR3nt: TGTGCCAGCAGTGCGTTTAACGGGGGGCAGGGGGCAAGCGGGAGGGCCTGCGAGCAGTACTTC
CDR3aa: CASSAFNGGQGASGRACEQYF

d_gene: TRBD2
j_gene: TRBJ2-3
v_gene: TRBV7-6
abundance: NA
CDR3nt: TGTGCCAGCAGCTTGGGACTAGCGGGCACAGATACGCAGTATTTT
CDR3aa: CASSLGLAGTDTQYF

d_gene: TRBD2
j_gene: TRBJ2-1
v_gene: TRBV7-2
abundance: NA
CDR3nt: TGTGCCAGCAGCTCAAGGCCCAGCGGGGGCTACAATGAGCAGTTCTTC
CDR3aa: CASSSRPSGGYNEQFF